These T cell receptor beta chains were read from a single sample in a study of blood T cell repertoires in COVID-19. This table comes from immunoSEQ multiplex PCR, and its TCRdb copy is limited to in-frame clones, with some not included. The sample has hundreds of thousands of clones; 89% are singletons. The source material was peripheral blood. Receptor source: a woman aged 25 to 45 with COVID-19, enrolled during active disease. Both conserved end residues are part of each CDR3. Each record gives: CDR3 length, J gene, V gene, CDR3 protein.

cdr3_length: 16
j_call: TRBJ2-5
v_call: TRBV5-1
cdr3_aa: CASSLFGQGAIQTQYF

cdr3_length: 15
j_call: TRBJ2-1
v_call: TRBV7-2
cdr3_aa: CASSFSGGPYNEQFF

cdr3_length: 16
j_call: TRBJ2-3
v_call: TRBV4-3
cdr3_aa: CASSRGESLGTDTQYF

cdr3_length: 16
j_call: TRBJ1-4
v_call: TRBV4-3
cdr3_aa: CASSQGTAGFNEKLFF

cdr3_length: 14
j_call: TRBJ2-2
v_call: TRBV9
cdr3_aa: CASSVVGDTGELFF

cdr3_length: 16
j_call: TRBJ2-5
v_call: TRBV6-2/TRBV6-3
cdr3_aa: CASSYSIIAGFETQYF

cdr3_length: 12
j_call: TRBJ1-2
v_call: TRBV12-3/TRBV12-4
cdr3_aa: CASRGTGAANTF

cdr3_length: 14
j_call: TRBJ2-1
v_call: TRBV9
cdr3_aa: CASSAEPRDSEQFF

cdr3_length: 17
j_call: TRBJ1-5
v_call: TRBV4-1
cdr3_aa: CASSQLSGTESNQPQHF

cdr3_length: 14
j_call: TRBJ1-1
v_call: TRBV5-5
cdr3_aa: CASSLQGGDTEAFF

cdr3_length: 13
j_call: TRBJ1-2
v_call: TRBV19
cdr3_aa: CASSSTDNYGYTF